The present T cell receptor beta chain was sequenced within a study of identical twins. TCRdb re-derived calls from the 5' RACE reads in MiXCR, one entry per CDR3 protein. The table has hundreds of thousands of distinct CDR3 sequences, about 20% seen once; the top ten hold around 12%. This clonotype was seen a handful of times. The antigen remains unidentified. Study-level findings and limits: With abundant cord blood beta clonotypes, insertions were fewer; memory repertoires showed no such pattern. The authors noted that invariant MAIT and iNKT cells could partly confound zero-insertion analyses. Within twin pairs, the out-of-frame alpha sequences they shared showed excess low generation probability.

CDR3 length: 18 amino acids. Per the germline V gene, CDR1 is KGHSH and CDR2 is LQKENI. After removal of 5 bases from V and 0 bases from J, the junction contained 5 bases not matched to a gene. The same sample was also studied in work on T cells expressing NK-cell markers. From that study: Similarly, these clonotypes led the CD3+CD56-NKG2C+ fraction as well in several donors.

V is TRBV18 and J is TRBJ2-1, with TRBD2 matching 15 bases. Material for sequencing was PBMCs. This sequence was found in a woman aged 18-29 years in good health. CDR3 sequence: CASSSGLAGGPSYNEQFF. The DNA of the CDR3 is TGTGCCAGCTCATCCGGACTAGCGGGAGGGCCCTCCTACAATGAGCAGTTCTTC.